Below are 27 T cell receptor beta chains sequenced from a single sample in a study of sequential checkpoint blockade in melanoma. Here immunoSEQ multiplex PCR was the method, and the copy in TCRdb shows in-frame clones only, minus some. The table records thousands of clones, about 23% of them present only once. The sample's treatment: randomized to nivolumab then ipilimumab (arm A) or the reverse (arm B). The specimen comprised tumor tissue (inferred from file names), sampled from a patient given nivolumab and ipilimumab in sequence. The receptor set was obtained from a human donor with melanoma.

Within the sample, this clone is medium-sized. Written as DNA, the CDR3 is TGTGCCAGCAGCTTCGGCGCATTCTCTGGAAACACCATATATTTT. It encodes CASSFGAFSGNTIYF. This chain connects TRBV11-3 to TRBJ1-3; the D is unclear. CDR3 length: 15 residues. Per the germline V gene, CDR1 is SGHNT and CDR2 is YENEEA. V was shortened by 3 bases and J by 0 bases, with 9 bases between the two germline ends.

The chain carries TRBV19 and TRBJ1-2, with 7 bases fitting TRBD1. The CDR3 consists of 15 residues. V was pared by 4 bases and J by 3 bases, with 8 bases of the junction left unmatched. CDR1 and CDR2 from the germline V gene are LNHDA and SQIVND (reference sequence). In DNA form, the CDR3 reads TGTGCCAGTAGTACTCGACAGGGTTCGGACTATGGCTACACCTTC. Translated: CASSTRQGSDYGYTF.

The rearrangement links TRBV6-8 to TRBJ2-7, with D tentatively TRBD1 (6 bases). V was pared by 5 bases and J by 2 bases, with 13 bases between. Looked up from germline, CDR1 is MNHGY and CDR2 is SAAAGT. This CDR3 contains 14 residues. CDR3 coding DNA: TGTGCCAGCAGTGACAGGCTATTCACCTACGAGCAGTACTTC. Protein sequence: CASSDRLFTYEQYF.

This clone is medium-sized (0.01 to 0.1%). V is TRBV11-3 and J is TRBJ2-5; TRBD2 might be the D (6 bases). Trimming stripped 2 bases from V and 4 bases from J, with 11 bases between. Germline V gene data show CDR1 as SGHNT and CDR2 as YENEEA. CDR3 length: 14 amino acids. CDR3 sequence reads: CASSLSEGRETQYF. The CDR3, as DNA: TGTGCCAGCAGCTTATCGGAGGGACGAGAGACCCAGTACTTC.

V usage is TRBV5-1 and J usage is TRBJ1-2; D uncertain. Looked up from germline, CDR1 is SGHRS and CDR2 is YFSETQ. With 0 bases removed from V and 4 bases from J, the gap between germline ends came to 10 bases. The CDR3 is 14 residues long. The CDR3 protein is CASSLDGVGYGYTF. CDR3 DNA: TGCGCCAGCAGCTTGGATGGTGTCGGCTATGGCTACACCTTC.

By sample share, this clone is medium-sized. This chain joins TRBV11-3 and TRBJ2-3, with no clear D. V gave up 1 base and J gave up 5 bases, with 13 bases separating them. The CDR3 has 15 residues. Germline CDR1 is SGHNT and CDR2 is YENEEA. The CDR3 sequence is CASSLVSVLQDTQYF. CDR3 coding DNA: TGTGCCAGCAGCTTAGTTTCGGTCCTGCAAGATACGCAGTATTTT.

J is TRBJ1-5 and V is TRBV6-8; D perhaps matches TRBD1 (6 bases). Looked up from germline, CDR1 is MNHGY and CDR2 is SAAAGT. Trimming took 5 bases from V and 5 from J, leaving 16 bases between them. The length of the CDR3 is 15 residues. The DNA for the CDR3 is TGTGCCAGCAGTGATTGGATGGGACAAGATCAGCCCCAGCATTTT. This codes for CASSDWMGQDQPQHF.

By its share, this clone is medium-sized. V is TRBV11-3 and J is TRBJ2-3; 11 bases map to TRBD1. This CDR3 is 15 amino acids long. Germline V lookup: CDR1 SGHNT, CDR2 YENEEA. The V gene end was trimmed by 5 bases and the J gene end by 6 bases; junction bases not matched to a gene: 7. The chain's CDR3 is CASSAGQGVSDTQYF. CDR3 nucleotides: TGTGCCAGCAGCGCGGGACAGGGGGTATCCGATACGCAGTATTTT.

This clone showed up many times. The rearrangement joins TRBV11-3 to TRBJ2-4; TRBD2 might be the D (6 bases). This CDR3 comprises 15 residues. V gave up 6 bases and J gave up 1 base, with 13 bases separating them. Germline loops: CDR1 SGHNT, CDR2 YENEEA. CDR3 sequence reads: CASSTAEGAKNIQYF. The CDR3 DNA reads as TGTGCCAGCAGTACCGCGGAGGGTGCCAAAAACATTCAGTACTTC. Drawing the rest from reference TRBV11-3 and TRBJ2-4, the complete variable domain is EAGVVQSPRYKIIEKKQPVAFWCNPISGHNTLYWYLQNLGQGPELLIRYENEEAVDDSQLPKDRFSAERLKGVDSTLKIQPAELGDSAVYLCASSTAEGAKNIQYFGAGTRLSVL.

CDR3 amino acids: CASSLELYSNEQFF. CDR3 bases: TGCGCCAGCAGCTTGGAGCTTTATAGCAATGAGCAGTTCTTC. This chain links TRBV5-1 with TRBJ2-1; D ambiguous. The CDR3 has 14 residues. From germline, CDR1 is SGHRS and CDR2 YFSETQ. The ends were cut back, 0 bases at V and 6 bases at J, with 10 bases in the middle.

This clone was seen more than once but under ten times. The J gene is TRBJ2-5, the V gene TRBV28, with D perhaps matching TRBD1 or TRBD2 (5 bases each). CDR3 length: 14 amino acids. The germline gives CDR1 MDHEN, CDR2 SYDVKM. Trimming stripped 6 bases from V and 5 bases from J, with 16 bases between. The CDR3: CASSRTPRVETQYF. In nucleotides, the CDR3 is TGTGCCAGCAGCCGGACACCGAGGGTGGAGACCCAGTACTTC.

This clone appeared a single time. The genes are TRBV19 and TRBJ1-6, with D perhaps matching TRBD1 (5 bases). CDR3 length: 15 residues. The V gene lost 5 bases and the J gene lost 6 bases, with 14 bases spanning the gap. Per germline, CDR1 LNHDA and CDR2 SQIVND (reference sequence). Here the CDR3 reads CASSQAGVGNSPLHF. CDR3 nucleotides: TGTGCCAGTAGTCAAGCGGGGGTTGGTAATTCACCCCTCCACTTT.

This clone was detected ten times or more. The rearrangement links TRBV11-3 to TRBJ1-6, with 8 bases fitting TRBD1. Germline lookup yields CDR1 SGHNT and CDR2 YENEEA. The CDR3 has 16 residues. V lost 3 bases, J lost 9 bases, and 10 bases stayed unmatched. This chain's CDR3 is CASSLALDRVFSPLHF. The CDR3 nucleotides read TGTGCCAGCAGCTTGGCCCTGGACAGGGTCTTTTCACCCCTCCACTTT.

Only one count was recorded for this clone. The V call is TRBV5-1, the J call TRBJ1-2, with D perhaps matching TRBD1 (5 bases). This CDR3 spans 14 amino acids. V lost 1 base and J 6 bases, leaving 13 bases between the germline ends. The V gene's germline CDR1 is SGHRS and CDR2 YFSETQ. Here the CDR3 reads CASSLMWGTDGYTF. The CDR3 coding sequence is TGCGCCAGCAGCTTGATGTGGGGGACGGATGGCTACACCTTC.

This chain connects TRBV6-8 to TRBJ2-1; a weak D match, TRBD2 (6 bases). Germline CDR1 is MNHGY and CDR2 is SAAAGT. The CDR3 is 14 amino acids. V lost 6 bases and J lost 2, with 11 bases in between. The CDR3 DNA reads as TGTGCCAGCAGGGACGGGAGCACCTACAATGAGCAGTTCTTC. Translated: CASRDGSTYNEQFF.

The chain uses TRBV19 and TRBJ2-1, with D possibly being TRBD2 (6 bases). The CDR3 covers 14 residues. Trimming stripped 6 bases from V and 7 bases from J, with 16 bases between. Germline lookup yields CDR1 LNHDA and CDR2 SQIVND (reference sequence). The CDR3 DNA reads TGTGCCAGTAGGTCAGGCCAAGGAGGGAATGAGCAGTTCTTC. It specifies CASRSGQGGNEQFF. The full variable domain, completed using reference TRBV19 and TRBJ2-1, is DGGITQSPKYLFRKEGQNVTLSCEQNLNHDAMYWYRQDPGQGLRLIYYSQIVNDFQKGDIAEGYSVSREKKESFPLTVTSAQKNPTAFYLCASRSGQGGNEQFFGPGTRLTVL.

The chain has TRBV19 and TRBJ2-5; the D call may be TRBD1 or TRBD2 (5 bases each). Trimming cost V 10 bases and J 3 bases, with 15 bases left between them. Per the germline V gene, CDR1 is LNHDA and CDR2 is SQIVND (reference sequence). This CDR3 has 13 amino acids. This CDR3 is CATPPGREETQYF. DNA for the CDR3: TGTGCCACCCCCCCGGGACGGGAAGAGACCCAGTACTTC.

The genes are TRBV5-1 and TRBJ2-3; D might be TRBD2 (6 bases). The CDR3 is made up of 16 amino acids. Germline V lookup: CDR1 SGHRS, CDR2 YFSETQ. V was cut by 0 bases and J by 4 bases, with 15 bases left in between. The CDR3 DNA is TGCGCCAGCAGCTTGGGCGGGACCGCCCGCTCAGATACGCAGTATTTT. This gives the protein CASSLGGTARSDTQYF.

This clone came up a few times. The V and J genes are TRBV4-1 and TRBJ2-5, with a tentative D call TRBD1 (6 bases). The CDR3 extends over 12 amino acids. CDR1 and CDR2 (germline): MGHRA, YSYEKL. V lost 5 bases and J lost 4, with 8 bases in between. The CDR3 DNA reads as TGCGCCAGCAGCTTGGGGGCAGAGACCCAGTACTTC. Residues: CASSLGAETQYF.

This clone is medium-sized. The genes are TRBV6-8 and TRBJ1-1; TRBD1 might be the D (6 bases). Trimming stripped 6 bases from V and 0 bases from J, with 14 bases between. This CDR3 has 15 amino acids. In germline, CDR1 is MNHGY, CDR2 SAAAGT. The CDR3 DNA follows: TGTGCCAGCAGGCGAAAGGGGGGTATGAACACTGAAGCTTTCTTT. Protein product: CASRRKGGMNTEAFF.

The chain links TRBV19 to TRBJ2-5; a possible D gene is TRBD2 (5 bases). Germline CDR1 LNHDA, CDR2 SQIVND (reference sequence). V dropped 4 bases and J dropped 1 base, with 10 bases sitting between them. This CDR3 comprises 14 residues. Here the CDR3 reads CASSNAGVQETQYF. In DNA, the CDR3 is TGTGCCAGTAGTAACGCGGGCGTCCAAGAGACCCAGTACTTC.

In this sample, this clone turned up a few times. This chain connects TRBV6-8 to TRBJ1-2; D is uncertain. Trimming removed 2 bases at V and 4 bases at J, with 8 bases between. Germline V gene sequence: CDR1 MNHGY, CDR2 SAAAGT. CDR3 length: 13 residues. This CDR3 reads CASSYDPTYGYTF. In DNA form, the CDR3 reads TGTGCCAGCAGTTACGACCCAACCTATGGCTACACCTTC.

The rearrangement uses TRBV5-1 and TRBJ2-7; D might be TRBD1 (5 bases). V was trimmed by 7 bases and J by 2 bases, leaving 19 bases between them. The germline CDR1 and CDR2 sequences are SGHRS and YFSETQ. The CDR3 spans 15 residues. The CDR3 reads CASRQLAGPTYEQYF. The CDR3, as DNA: TGCGCCAGCCGCCAGTTAGCAGGGCCTACCTACGAGCAGTACTTC.

This clone was observed a handful of times. The J gene is TRBJ2-1, the V gene TRBV9, with TRBD2 identical over 9 bases. Per germline, CDR1 SGDLS and CDR2 YYNGEE. The CDR3 loop spans 15 amino acids. Trimming removed 0 bases from V and 12 bases from J; junction bases left unmatched: 10. The DNA of the CDR3 is TGTGCCAGCAGCGTAGATGGCGGGAGGGCCGTGGGGCAGTTCTTC. It yields the protein CASSVDGGRAVGQFF.

The rearrangement joins TRBV19 to TRBJ1-2; tentatively, D is TRBD1 (5 bases). The V end was cut by 8 bases, the J end by 4 bases, with 20 bases between. This CDR3 has 15 residues. Germline lookup yields CDR1 LNHDA and CDR2 SQIVND (reference sequence). CDR3 loop: CASGIMGVPSYGYTF. The CDR3 DNA reads TGTGCCAGTGGGATAATGGGGGTCCCGTCCTATGGCTACACCTTC.

Sample share makes this clone medium-sized. The V gene is TRBV11-3, the J gene TRBJ2-1, with no clear D. This CDR3 spans 15 amino acids. V dropped 3 bases and J dropped 6 bases, with 15 bases sitting between them. Germline CDR1 and CDR2: SGHNT and YENEEA. This CDR3 is CASSLDAQPANEQFF. The CDR3 DNA is TGTGCCAGCAGCTTGGATGCGCAGCCGGCCAATGAGCAGTTCTTC.

This clone occurred many times. The V and J genes are TRBV7-2 and TRBJ1-1; no reliable D call. CDR3 length: 13 amino acids. Between the trimmed V and J ends, which lost 1 base and 6 bases, there was a span of 9 bases. The germline V gene has CDR1 SGHTA and CDR2 FQGNSA. DNA for the CDR3: TGTGCCAGCAGCTTAGGTAGGTCGGCTGAAGCTTTCTTT. This encodes CASSLGRSAEAFF.